These 21 T cell receptor beta chains originate from one sample sequenced in a study of radiation and T cells in renal cell carcinoma. Here immunoSEQ multiplex PCR was the method, and the copy in TCRdb shows in-frame clones only, minus some. The sample lists some 130,000 clones, roughly four fifths occurring once. Indicated time point: blood 2 weeks post-SBRT. This sample's treatment: 15 Gy SBRT to primary tumor, nephrectomy 4 weeks later. The sample was blood, taken from a patient whose treatment included radiotherapy and nephrectomy. The receptor set was obtained from a woman aged 60-75 years with renal cell carcinoma.

The chain combines TRBV18 with TRBJ2-5; unclear D gene. V shed 3 bases and J shed 4 bases, with 12 bases lying between them. CDR1 and CDR2 from the germline V gene are KGHSH and LQKENI. CDR3 size: 14 residues. The CDR3 coding sequence is TGTGCCAGCTCACCTTTAACCGCCGGAGAGACCCAGTACTTC. It translates to CASSPLTAGETQYF.

There are a few counts of this clone. V gene TRBV27 combines with J gene TRBJ1-6, with TRBD1 matching over 9 bases. The CDR3 spans 13 residues. From germline, CDR1 is MNHEY and CDR2 SMNVEV (reference sequence). The J segment lost 11 bases and the V segment lost 6 bases, leaving 5 bases of the junction unmatched. CDR3 amino acids: CASSLQGAAPLHF. The CDR3 DNA reads TGTGCCAGCAGCCTACAGGGGGCGGCACCCCTCCACTTT.

This chain connects TRBV5-8 to TRBJ1-5; D is unclear. Per the germline V gene, CDR1 is SGHTS and CDR2 is YDEGEE. The CDR3 has 13 amino acids. Trimming removed 1 base from V and 6 bases from J, with 8 bases in between. CDR3 protein: CASSLNLGQPQHF. The CDR3 nucleotides are TGTGCCAGCAGCTTGAATTTAGGTCAGCCCCAGCATTTT.

The V and J genes are TRBV2 and TRBJ2-6; the D gene is possibly TRBD1 (5 bases). The V end lost 1 base, the J end lost 1 base, and 8 bases lay between the germline ends. The V gene's germline CDR1 is SNHLY and CDR2 FYNNEI. This CDR3 spans 16 amino acids. The CDR3 loop reads CASSEGRASGANVLTF. DNA of the CDR3: TGTGCCAGCAGTGAAGGCAGGGCTTCTGGGGCCAACGTCCTGACTTTC.

V is TRBV19 and J is TRBJ2-6; 9 positions match TRBD2. V lost 7 bases, J lost 0 bases, and 10 bases stayed unmatched. The CDR3 totals 18 residues. CDR1 and CDR2 (germline): LNHDA, SQIVND (reference sequence). In DNA, the CDR3 is TGTGCCAGTACCCCCGGAGCGGGAGGTACCTCTGGGGCCAACGTCCTGACTTTC. The encoded protein is CASTPGAGGTSGANVLTF.

The genes are TRBV5-4 and TRBJ1-2; D ambiguous. Germline CDR1 and CDR2: SGHNT and YYREEE (reference sequence). This CDR3 is built from 12 residues. Trimming pared 2 bases from V and 6 bases from J, leaving 8 bases between. Here the CDR3 reads CASSLRDHGYTF. CDR3 DNA sequence: TGTGCCAGCAGCTTAAGAGACCATGGCTACACCTTC.

The chain links TRBV9 to TRBJ2-1; no clear D gene. CDR1 is SGDLS and CDR2 is YYNGEE in the germline V gene. V was pared by 2 bases and J by 0 bases, with 6 bases between. The CDR3 runs to 14 residues. The CDR3 nucleotides are TGTGCCAGCAGCGTGGGGTACTCCTACAATGAGCAGTTCTTC. Translated, it gives CASSVGYSYNEQFF.

The rearrangement links TRBV29-1 to TRBJ2-5; TRBD1 matches 8 bases. Trimming cost V 7 bases and J 4 bases; bases outside gene matches: 5. The CDR3 consists of 12 residues. Germline-derived CDR1 and CDR2 are SQVTM and ANQGSEA. The CDR3 nucleotides are TGCAGCGGCCGCACAGGGGGAGAGACCCAGTACTTC. Amino acid sequence: CSGRTGGETQYF.

This sequence joins TRBV4-3 and TRBJ2-7; TRBD1 is a possible D gene (5 bases). CDR1 is LGHNA, CDR2 YSLEER, per germline. CDR3 size: 14 residues. V lost 0 bases, J lost 7 bases, and 13 bases lay in between. CDR3 sequence (DNA): TGCGCCAGCAGCCAAGATATAGGGGTTAGTGAGCAGTACTTC. This sequence encodes CASSQDIGVSEQYF.

This clone has a single count. The chain is built from TRBV9 and TRBJ1-2; D perhaps matches TRBD1 (5 bases). V lost 0 bases, J lost 0 bases, and 12 bases lay in between. Germline lookup yields CDR1 SGDLS and CDR2 YYNGEE. The CDR3 loop spans 16 amino acids. The chain's CDR3 is CASSVGPGEANYGYTF. The DNA of the CDR3 is TGTGCCAGCAGCGTAGGTCCGGGGGAAGCTAACTATGGCTACACCTTC.

V usage is TRBV9 and J usage is TRBJ1-5; D call uncertain. The germline gives CDR1 SGDLS, CDR2 YYNGEE. V gave up 0 bases and J gave up 9 bases, with 4 bases separating them. This CDR3 comprises 11 residues. This chain's CDR3 is CASSVVRPQHF. CDR3 in DNA: TGTGCCAGCAGCGTAGTTCGGCCCCAGCATTTT.

The chain joins TRBV7-6 to TRBJ2-3, with 9 positions matching TRBD2. J gave up 2 bases and V 5 bases, and 8 bases lay outside the gene matches. CDR1 SGHVS and CDR2 FNYEAQ come from the germline V gene. The CDR3 covers 16 residues. In nucleotides, the CDR3 is TGTGCCAGCAGCCCAAGCAGCGGGGGGTTCACAGATACGCAGTATTTT. The encoded protein is CASSPSSGGFTDTQYF.

This clone was observed a few times. The rearrangement joins TRBV27 to TRBJ2-1, with 12 bases fitting TRBD2. The CDR3 has 20 residues. The junction had 15 bases not matched to a gene; V was cut back by 2 bases and J by 4 bases. Germline V gene data show CDR1 as MNHEY and CDR2 as SMNVEV (reference sequence). The CDR3: CASSLRYTVGLAGRYNEQFF. The CDR3 DNA reads TGTGCCAGCAGTTTAAGATACACCGTCGGACTAGCGGGAAGGTACAATGAGCAGTTCTTC.

The chain couples TRBV7-2 to TRBJ1-2; 8 nucleotides match TRBD1. V gave up 5 bases and J gave up 4 bases; unmatched junction bases: 6. The CDR3 spans 14 residues. Germline V lookup: CDR1 SGHTA, CDR2 FQGNSA. Here the CDR3 reads CASSPRTGGYGYTF. CDR3 nucleotides: TGTGCCAGCAGCCCAAGAACAGGGGGCTATGGCTACACCTTC. Based on the CDR3 plus reference TRBV7-2 and TRBJ1-2, the full variable domain is GAGVSQSPSNKVTEKGKDVELRCDPISGHTALYWYRQSLGQGLEFLIYFQGNSAPDKSGLPSDRFSAERTGGSVSTLTIQRTQQEDSAVYLCASSPRTGGYGYTFGSGTRLTVV.

V usage is TRBV6-5 and J usage is TRBJ2-7, with 9 bases that match TRBD1. Trimming took 7 bases from V and 2 from J; bases not matched to a gene: 3. The CDR3 is 13 amino acids. Germline V gives CDR1 MNHEY, CDR2 SVGAGI. In DNA, the CDR3 is TGTGCCAGCAAAGGGACAGGGACCTACGAGCAGTACTTC. Its translation: CASKGTGTYEQYF.

J is TRBJ1-2 and V is TRBV28, with D perhaps matching TRBD1 (5 bases). The CDR3 contains 14 residues. Trimming cost V 4 bases and J 4 bases, with 13 bases left between them. Germline loops: CDR1 MDHEN, CDR2 SYDVKM. CDR3 sequence (DNA): TGTGCCAGCAGTTCCGGGACCCTAATCTATGGCTACACCTTC. Residues: CASSSGTLIYGYTF.

The chain has TRBV12-2 and TRBJ1-1. TRBV12-2 is a pseudogene locus. The CDR3 contains 12 residues. CDR3 bases: TGTGCAAGTTGGTCTCGGATCACTGAAGCTTTCTTT. Its protein product is CASWSRITEAFF.

The genes are TRBV28 and TRBJ1-5; D unclear. The germline CDR1 and CDR2 sequences are MDHEN and SYDVKM. The CDR3 has 12 residues. The V gene lost 2 bases and the J gene lost 4 bases, with 3 bases spanning the gap. The CDR3 protein is CASSLINQPQHF. The CDR3 DNA is TGTGCCAGCAGTTTAATTAATCAGCCCCAGCATTTT.

In DNA, the CDR3 is TGTGCCAGCGGGTTGACCAGGGGTGTCAGCACAGATACGCAGTATTTT. This codes for CASGLTRGVSTDTQYF. The genes are TRBV28 and TRBJ2-3, with D perhaps matching TRBD1 (6 bases). Germline V gene lookup returns CDR1 MDHEN and CDR2 SYDVKM. Trimming took off 8 bases at V and 0 bases at J, with 18 bases between the two ends. The CDR3 length is 16 residues.

The rearrangement links TRBV9 to TRBJ2-3, with D perhaps matching TRBD1 or TRBD2 (5 bases each). This CDR3 is 13 amino acids long. Trimming shortened V by 2 bases and J by 8 bases, and 12 bases separated the two germline ends. The V gene's germline CDR1 is SGDLS and CDR2 YYNGEE. CDR3 region: CASSVGTEATQYF. CDR3 sequence (DNA): TGTGCCAGCAGCGTTGGGACGGAGGCTACGCAGTATTTT.

The chain carries TRBV4-2 and TRBJ1-5; D gene unclear. Trimming left V 2 bases short and J 0 bases short, with 8 bases between. The CDR3 is 15 residues long. In germline, CDR1 is LGHNA, CDR2 YNFKEQ. The CDR3 region is CASSQSQVSNQPQHF. CDR3 coding DNA: TGTGCCAGCAGCCAATCCCAGGTTAGCAATCAGCCCCAGCATTTT.